These 12 T cell receptor beta chains originate from one sample sequenced in a study of shared clonotypes between healthy human individuals. Profiled with immunoSEQ multiplex PCR; TCRdb holds only in-frame clones, not every one. The repertoire holds approximately 2.3 million clones, with approximately 95% as singletons. What was sequenced was naive CD4+ T cells from PBMCs. Subset meaning: CD45RA+ positively selected. The receptors derive from a young man in good health. Some clones in this sample may be carry-over from other donors' samples.

The chain joins TRBV19 to TRBJ1-4; D is unclear. The CDR3 spans 16 residues. V lost 5 bases and J lost 8, with 21 bases in between. Germline V gene data show CDR1 as LNHDA and CDR2 as SQIVND (reference sequence). The CDR3 sequence: CASSRSLTGSKEKLFF. The CDR3 coding sequence is TGTGCCAGTAGTCGGTCCCTCACCGGGAGTAAGGAAAAACTGTTTTTT.

Concerning this clone: This sample also contains other DNA sequences that code for the same CDR3. This chain joins TRBV19 and TRBJ2-2; the D gene is possibly TRBD2 (6 bases). This CDR3 contains 13 residues. Germline assignment: CDR1 LNHDA and CDR2 SQIVND (reference sequence). With 6 bases removed from V and 5 bases from J, the gap between germline ends came to 10 bases. The DNA of the CDR3 is TGTGCCAGTAGCGACCGGGGGACCGGGGAGCTGTTTTTT. Amino acids: CASSDRGTGELFF.

This sequence joins TRBV12-5 and TRBJ2-3; D is ambiguous. V lost 7 bases, J lost 4 bases, and 18 bases lay in between. Germline-derived CDR1 and CDR2 are LGHNT and FRNRAP. The CDR3 loop spans 15 amino acids. CDR3 amino acids: CASALLPSGPDTQYF. The CDR3 DNA is TGTGCTAGTGCCCTGTTACCCAGTGGCCCAGATACGCAGTATTTT.

To note about this clone: Other DNA sequences from this sample encode an identical CDR3 as well. The chain uses TRBV18 and TRBJ1-1; TRBD1 matches at 8 bases. Germline V gene data show CDR1 as KGHSH and CDR2 as LQKENI. J lost 5 bases, V lost 2 bases, and 7 bases had no gene match. CDR3 length: 15 amino acids. The CDR3 nucleotides are TGTGCCAGCTCACCAGGCCAGGGGGCCGTTACTGAAGCTTTCTTT. Its translation: CASSPGQGAVTEAFF.

This chain connects TRBV7-9 to TRBJ2-5; 7 bases are a match to TRBD2. The CDR3 length is 14 residues. Germline trimming cut 3 bases from V and 4 bases from J; bases unmatched to any gene: 5. Looked up from germline, CDR1 is SEHNR and CDR2 is FQNEAQ (reference sequence). DNA for the CDR3: TGTGCCAGCAGCTTGGGAGGGCCAGGAGAGACCCAGTACTTC. Protein sequence: CASSLGGPGETQYF.

The chain has TRBV6-5 and TRBJ2-7; TRBD1 matches at 8 bases. Germline values: CDR1 MNHEY, CDR2 SVGAGI. CDR3 length equals 15 residues. Germline trimming cut 4 bases from V and 2 bases from J; bases unmatched to any gene: 7. Here the CDR3 reads CASSFRTGPPYEQYF. As DNA, the CDR3 is TGTGCCAGCAGTTTTAGGACAGGGCCCCCCTACGAGCAGTACTTC.

This chain joins TRBV10-3 and TRBJ2-7, with D perhaps matching TRBD1 (6 bases). CDR3 length equals 15 residues. The germline V gene encodes CDR1 ENHRY and CDR2 SYGVKD. V lost 3 bases to trimming and J lost 5 bases, with 17 bases between them. The CDR3 is CAISEVLGQSDEQYF. Here the CDR3 DNA reads TGTGCCATCAGTGAAGTACTCGGACAGAGCGACGAGCAGTACTTC.

The chain has TRBV7-2 and TRBJ1-2; unclear D gene. The germline V gene encodes CDR1 SGHTA and CDR2 FQGNSA. This CDR3 contains 13 residues. The V end lost 1 base, the J end lost 5 bases, and 8 bases lay between the germline ends. The CDR3 loop is CASSLGAGYGYTF. The CDR3, as DNA: TGTGCCAGCAGCTTAGGGGCGGGGTATGGCTACACCTTC.

This clone came up a few times. Within the sample, other DNA sequences also encode this same CDR3. This chain links TRBV6-5 with TRBJ1-2, with 8 positions matching TRBD1. The CDR3 contains 12 residues. Germline V gives CDR1 MNHEY, CDR2 SVGAGI. Unmatched junction bases numbered 2, after V lost 6 bases and J lost 5 bases. The CDR3 coding sequence is TGTGCCAGCAGAAGACAGGGGTATGGCTACACCTTC. It encodes CASRRQGYGYTF.

The chain uses TRBV7-2 and TRBJ2-5; D is ambiguous. Germline CDR1 reads SGHTA; CDR2 reads FQGNSA. The CDR3 is made up of 15 amino acids. V was pared by 1 base and J by 2 bases, with 11 bases between. The CDR3 loop is CASSLGFTVQETQYF. Written as DNA, the CDR3 is TGTGCCAGCAGCTTAGGGTTTACAGTACAAGAGACCCAGTACTTC.

As regards this clone: This specimen includes other DNA sequences encoding the same CDR3. The chain recombines TRBV5-4 with TRBJ2-2; TRBD2 might be the D (6 bases). Deletions cut 2 bases from V and 0 bases from J, with 8 bases between. This CDR3 spans 15 amino acids. Germline CDR1 SGHNT, CDR2 YYREEE (reference sequence). For the CDR3, the DNA is TGTGCCAGCAGCTTAGGAGGGGCGAACACCGGGGAGCTGTTTTTT. Its translation: CASSLGGANTGELFF.

CDR3 DNA sequence: TGTGCCAGCAGTTACCCGGGACAGGTCGCCTACGAGCAGTACTTC. Amino acids: CASSYPGQVAYEQYF. This chain uses TRBV28 with TRBJ2-7; 8 bases match TRBD1. The CDR3 is 15 amino acids. After removal of 4 bases from V and 2 bases from J, the junction contained 7 bases not matched to a gene. Germline assignment: CDR1 MDHEN and CDR2 SYDVKM. Filled out from reference TRBV28 and TRBJ2-7, the complete variable domain reads DVKVTQSSRYLVKRTGEKVFLECVQDMDHENMFWYRQDPGLGLRLIYFSYDVKMKEKGDIPEGYSVSREKKERFSLILESASTNQTSMYLCASSYPGQVAYEQYFGPGTRLTVT.